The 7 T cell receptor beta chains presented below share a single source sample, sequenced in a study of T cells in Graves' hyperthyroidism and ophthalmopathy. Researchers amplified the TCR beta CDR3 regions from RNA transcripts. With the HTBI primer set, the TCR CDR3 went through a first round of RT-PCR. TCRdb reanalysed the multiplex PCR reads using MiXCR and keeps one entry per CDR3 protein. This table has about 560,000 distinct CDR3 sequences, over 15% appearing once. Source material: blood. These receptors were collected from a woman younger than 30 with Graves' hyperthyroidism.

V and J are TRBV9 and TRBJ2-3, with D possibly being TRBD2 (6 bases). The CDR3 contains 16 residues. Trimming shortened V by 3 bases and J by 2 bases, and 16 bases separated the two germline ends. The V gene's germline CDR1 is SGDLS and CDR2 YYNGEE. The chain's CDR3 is CASSGGGEALTDTQYF. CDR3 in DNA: TGTGCCAGCAGCGGTGGTGGGGAGGCTCTCACAGATACGCAGTATTTT.

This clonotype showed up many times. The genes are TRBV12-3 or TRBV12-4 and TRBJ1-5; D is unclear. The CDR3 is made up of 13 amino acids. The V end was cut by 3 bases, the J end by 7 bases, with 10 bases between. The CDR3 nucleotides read TGTGCCAGCAGTTTCGTTGGGCAACAGCCCCAGCATTTT. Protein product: CASSFVGQQPQHF.

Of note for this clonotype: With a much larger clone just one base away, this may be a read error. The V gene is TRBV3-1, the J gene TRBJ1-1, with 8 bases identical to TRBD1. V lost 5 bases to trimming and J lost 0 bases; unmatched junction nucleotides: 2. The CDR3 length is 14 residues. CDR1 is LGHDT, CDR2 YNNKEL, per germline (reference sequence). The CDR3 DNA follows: TGTGCCAGCAGCTCGACAGGGGTGAACACTGAAGCTTTCTTT. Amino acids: CASSSTGVNTEAFF.

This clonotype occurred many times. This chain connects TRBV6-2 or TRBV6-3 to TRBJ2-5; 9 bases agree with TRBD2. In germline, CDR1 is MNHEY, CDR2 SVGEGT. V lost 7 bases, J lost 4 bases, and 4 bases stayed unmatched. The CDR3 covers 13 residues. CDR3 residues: CASTGTSRETQYF. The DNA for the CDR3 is TGTGCCAGCACGGGGACTAGCCGAGAGACCCAGTACTTC.

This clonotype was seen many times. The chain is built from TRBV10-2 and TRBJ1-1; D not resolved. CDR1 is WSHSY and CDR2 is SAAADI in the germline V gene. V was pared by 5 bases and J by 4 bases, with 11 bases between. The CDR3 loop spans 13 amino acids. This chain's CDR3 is CASSLVGVTEAFF. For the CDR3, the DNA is TGCGCCAGCAGTCTGGTAGGAGTCACTGAAGCTTTCTTT.

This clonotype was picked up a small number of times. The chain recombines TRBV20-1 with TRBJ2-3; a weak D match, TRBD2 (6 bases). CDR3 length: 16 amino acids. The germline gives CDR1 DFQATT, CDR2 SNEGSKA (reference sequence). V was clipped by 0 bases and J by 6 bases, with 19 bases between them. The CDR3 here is CSARDSLRGTVDTQYF. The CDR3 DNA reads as TGCAGTGCTAGAGATAGCCTGCGCGGGACTGTGGATACGCAGTATTTT.

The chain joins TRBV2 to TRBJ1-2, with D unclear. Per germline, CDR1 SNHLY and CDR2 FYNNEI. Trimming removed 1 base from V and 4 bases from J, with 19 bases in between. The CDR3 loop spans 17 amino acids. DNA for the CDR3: TGTGCCAGCAGTGAAGTTTCGGCAGCGGGAAGCGGCTATGGCTACACCTTC. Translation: CASSEVSAAGSGYGYTF.